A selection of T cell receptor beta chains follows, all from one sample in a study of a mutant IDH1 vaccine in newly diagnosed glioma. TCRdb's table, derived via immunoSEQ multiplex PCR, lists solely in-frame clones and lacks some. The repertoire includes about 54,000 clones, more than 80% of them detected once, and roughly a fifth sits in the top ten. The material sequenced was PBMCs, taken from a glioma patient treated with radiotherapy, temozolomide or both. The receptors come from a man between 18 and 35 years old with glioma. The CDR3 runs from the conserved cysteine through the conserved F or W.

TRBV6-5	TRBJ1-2	CASSYSLTASGYTF
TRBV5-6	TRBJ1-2	CASSLYLDRSYGYTF
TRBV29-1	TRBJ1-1	CSVLWWNTEAFF
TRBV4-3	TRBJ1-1	CASSQVGNTEAFF
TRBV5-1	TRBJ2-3	CASSRGGASDTQYF
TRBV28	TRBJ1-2	CASREGQTGGYTF
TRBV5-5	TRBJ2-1	CASSDRDRVNNEQFF
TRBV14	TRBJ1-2	CASSQLQQLFGYTF
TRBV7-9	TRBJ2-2	CASSLVAGAGELFF
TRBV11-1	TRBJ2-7	CASSRLAGSTYEQYF
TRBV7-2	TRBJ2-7	CASSSIQQSGAYEQYF
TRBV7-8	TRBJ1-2	CASSLSGQGTYGYTF
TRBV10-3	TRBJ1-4	CAISDPRRGRGAEKLFF
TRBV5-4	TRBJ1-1	CASSYPRGPNTEAFF
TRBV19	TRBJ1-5	CAARGGGYQPQHF
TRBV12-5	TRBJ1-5	CASGLGRVEPQHF
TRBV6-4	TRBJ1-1	CASSEKGEAFF
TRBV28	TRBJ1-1	CASSLRAVNTEAFF
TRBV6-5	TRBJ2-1	CASSMPGGNNEQFF
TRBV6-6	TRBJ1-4	CASSYGPAVEKLFF
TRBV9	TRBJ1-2	CASSVAQNAGQDNYGYTF
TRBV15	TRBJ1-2	CATSRAGTGKTNHGYTF
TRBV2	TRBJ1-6	CASTPGGGYNSPLHF
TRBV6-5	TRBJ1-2	CASNQAGRGGDGYTF
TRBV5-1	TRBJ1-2	CASSAGTASNYGYTF
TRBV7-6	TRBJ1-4	CASSWGDRGGEELFF
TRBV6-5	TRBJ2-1	CASSYSGEDEQFF
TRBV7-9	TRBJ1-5	CASSSQGQPQHF
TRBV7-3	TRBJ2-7	CASSRNRDISYEQYF
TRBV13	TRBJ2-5	CASSLAGGEETQYF
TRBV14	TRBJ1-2	CASSYGTAMYGYTF
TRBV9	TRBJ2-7	CASSVTGTGAASYEQYF
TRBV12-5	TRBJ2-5	CASALAGETQYF
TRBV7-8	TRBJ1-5	CASSLERGRGRLHSNQPQHF
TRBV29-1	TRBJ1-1	CSGLGGEDTEAFF
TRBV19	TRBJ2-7	CASSTEYEQYF
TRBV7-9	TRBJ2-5	CASSLEQGRETQYF
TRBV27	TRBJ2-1	CASSSLASEQFF
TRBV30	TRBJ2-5	CARATEGTQYF
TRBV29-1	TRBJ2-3	CSVEEGPDTQYF
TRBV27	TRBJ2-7	CASSTGRWEQYF
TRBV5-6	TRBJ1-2	CASSLVDTNYGYTF
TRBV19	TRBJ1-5	CASSIWGAEQPQHF
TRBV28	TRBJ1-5	CASSSGDLNQPQHF
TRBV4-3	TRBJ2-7	CASSQEGTGHEQYF
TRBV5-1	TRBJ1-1	CASSPRDRGTPNTEAFF
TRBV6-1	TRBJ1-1	CASSENVNTEAFF
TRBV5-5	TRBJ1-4	CASSRDRATTNEKLFF
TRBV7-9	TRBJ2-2	CASSLVANTGELFF
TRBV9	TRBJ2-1	CASSGLGSYNEQFF
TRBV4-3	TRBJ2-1	CASSQGQGWHEQFF
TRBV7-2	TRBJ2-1	CASSFDSYNEQFF
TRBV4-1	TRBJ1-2	CASSQDQGSGGGYGYTF
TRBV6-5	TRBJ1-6	CASGRSYNSPLHF
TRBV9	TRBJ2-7	CASSPWGFAYDEQYF
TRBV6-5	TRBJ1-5	CASSDRENQPQHF
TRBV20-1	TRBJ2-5	CSASNWETQYF